This T cell receptor beta chain was profiled in a study of glioma-infiltrating T cells. Study summary: About one million peripheral T cells were targeted at about 4.5- to 10-fold coverage.

Germline V gene lookup returns CDR1 MGHRA and CDR2 YSYEKL. V gave up 1 base and J gave up 1 base, with 13 bases separating them. The CDR3 runs to 16 residues. Study outcomes and limitations: Non-neoplastic patients had below-expected tissue-blood divergence, while all gliomas exceeded expectation.

Amplification of TCR alpha and beta CDR3 regions from RNA used iRepertoire nested multiplex PCR. TCRdb reprocessed the multiplex PCR reads with MiXCR, giving one entry per CDR3 protein. This sample has about 410,000 distinct CDR3 sequences, with around 45% found just once. Regarding this clonotype: Its specificity is unknown.

The rearrangement joins TRBV4-1 to TRBJ2-5; D is possibly TRBD1 (6 bases). The sequencing sample was made of glioma tissue, nonneoplastic brain tissue, or PBMCs (not recorded which). The TCR comes from a human donor with low-grade glioma or glioblastoma, undergoing nonglioma brain surgery, or in good health (not recorded which). CDR3: CASSQATGHTQETQYF. DNA of the CDR3: TGCGCCAGCAGCCAAGCTACGGGACATACCCAAGAGACCCAGTACTTC.